This TCR beta chain was sequenced for a study of CD8 T cells in Susac syndrome. Sequencing of TCR beta was undertaken in CD8+ and CD4+ T cells derived from blood. Controls matched for sex and age were healthy donors. It was negative isolation that provided the CD8+ and CD4+ T cells, whereas TEMRA cells were enriched by FACS. The CDR3 loop spans 15 amino acids. The germline V gene encodes CDR1 SGHTA and CDR2 FQGNSA. With V trimmed by 6 bases and J by 6 bases, 8 bases remained unmatched. Random hexamers were used to reverse transcribe roughly 0.45 to 1 ug of RNA. The immunoSEQ assay covered 54 Vbeta and 13 Jbeta segments for CDR3. TCRdb called the immunoSEQ multiplex PCR reads again in MiXCR, with one record for every CDR3 protein. Of fewer than 150,000 distinct CDR3 sequences listed, approximately 93% are singletons.

This chain links TRBV7-2 with TRBJ2-4, with 10 positions matching TRBD1. The sample comprised CD8+ T cells from PBMCs. The receptor comes from a human donor in good health. CDR3: CASRETGGDGNIQYF. The CDR3, as DNA: TGTGCCAGCAGAGAGACAGGGGGCGACGGAAACATTCAGTACTTC.